A selection of T cell receptor beta chains follows, all from one sample in a study of cytomegalovirus exposure and HLA in healthy donors. Method: immunoSEQ multiplex PCR; TCRdb's copy keeps in-frame clones and lacks some. The sample lists some 100,000 clones, 75% occurring once. Sequenced sample: PBMCs. Source of these receptors: a male donor in good health and CMV-seropositive. Each CDR3 is given with its conserved first and last residue. The order of the fields is D gene, V gene, J gene, clone size, CDR3 DNA, CDR3 protein. A D gene is named only where the DNA matches it firmly. Rows may omit the clone size; those that give it use once, few, many or a size class.

>.|TRBV18|TRBJ1-1|.
TGTGCCAGCTCCCTCGAGGGTGAGGTCACTGAAGCTTTCTTT
CASSLEGEVTEAFF
>TRBD2|TRBV19|TRBJ2-3|.
TGTGCCAGTAGTATAGGACTAGCGGGGCCAGATACGCAGTATTTT
CASSIGLAGPDTQYF
>TRBD1|TRBV11-2|TRBJ1-2|.
TGTGCCAGCAGCGAACAGGGGAACTATGGCTACACCTTC
CASSEQGNYGYTF
>.|TRBV7-2|TRBJ2-2|few
TGTGCCAGCAGCTTAGCCAGGGCGGAAGTCACCGGGGAGCTGTTTTTT
CASSLARAEVTGELFF
>TRBD1|TRBV4-2|TRBJ1-2|few
TGTGCCAGCAGCCAAGTATTACAGGGGGCGGACTATGGCTACACCTTC
CASSQVLQGADYGYTF
>TRBD2|TRBV6-1|TRBJ2-7|.
TGTGCCAGCTGTGAGAATGCCGGGGGGTCTCCCTACGAGCAGTACTTC
CASCENAGGSPYEQYF
>TRBD1|TRBV29-1|TRBJ1-2|.
TGCAGCGTCCAGGGGGCGGATGGCTACACCTTC
CSVQGADGYTF
>.|TRBV4-3|TRBJ1-3|.
TGCGCCAGCAGCCAAGCAACATCCTCTGGAAACACCATATATTTT
CASSQATSSGNTIYF
>TRBD2|TRBV4-3|TRBJ2-5|few
TGCGCCAGCAGCCAGGCAAGCCCCGGGACTAGCGGGGGGCGGCAAGAGACCCAGTACTTC
CASSQASPGTSGGRQETQYF
>.|TRBV7-9|TRBJ1-4|few
TGTGCCAGCAGTCCGACAGTGACTAATGAAAAACTGTTTTTT
CASSPTVTNEKLFF
>TRBD1|TRBV7-4|TRBJ2-3|.
TGTGCCAGCAGCCCCCGGGACAGCCACACAGATACGCAGTATTTT
CASSPRDSHTDTQYF
>.|TRBV9|TRBJ2-3|.
TGTGCCAGCAGCGAACAGGGCACAGATACGCAGTATTTT
CASSEQGTDTQYF
>TRBD1|TRBV15|TRBJ1-1|.
TGTGCCACCAGCGGATCTTTGGGGACAGGGGGTACTGAAGCTTTCTTT
CATSGSLGTGGTEAFF
>TRBD2|TRBV5-4|TRBJ2-1|.
TGTGCCAGCAGCTCCCCGCTCGGGGGGGGCCCGTACAATGAGCAGTTCTTC
CASSSPLGGGPYNEQFF
>.|TRBV7-9|TRBJ2-5|.
TGTGCCAGCAGCCCGCTGGACTCCCGGGAGACCCAGTACTTC
CASSPLDSRETQYF
>TRBD1|TRBV6-5|TRBJ1-1|.
TGTGCCAGCAGAACAGGGGTGGACACTGAAGCTTTCTTT
CASRTGVDTEAFF
>.|TRBV7-3|TRBJ2-3|few
TGTGCCAGCAGCCCGAACTTGGAGGATACGCAGTATTTT
CASSPNLEDTQYF
>.|TRBV7-8|TRBJ1-1|.
TGTGCCAGCAGCCCCCGGGGTTCCACTGAAGCTTTCTTT
CASSPRGSTEAFF
>TRBD1|TRBV6-1|TRBJ1-6|.
TGTGCCAGCAGTGCGGAGGGGGCAGTTTATAATTCACCCCTCCACTTT
CASSAEGAVYNSPLHF
>.|TRBV28|TRBJ2-5|.
TGTGCCAGCAGTCCATCAGGGCGAGAGACCCAGTACTTC
CASSPSGRETQYF
>TRBD2|TRBV5-1|TRBJ2-5|once
TGCGCCAGCAGCTTGGCCGCGGGGGTGGGACAAGAGACCCAGTACTTC
CASSLAAGVGQETQYF
>.|TRBV5-1|TRBJ2-3|.
TGCGCCAGCAGCTTGGATCCTAGCGCAGATACGCAGTATTTT
CASSLDPSADTQYF
>.|TRBV28|TRBJ1-2|.
TGTGCCAGCGTGACGACTGGATCCAGCCACTATGGCTACACCTTC
CASVTTGSSHYGYTF
>.|TRBV28|TRBJ2-7|.
TGTGCCAGCAGTTGGGGGGGCAGCAGCGTCGAGCAGTACTTC
CASSWGGSSVEQYF
>TRBD1|TRBV19|TRBJ1-2|once
TGTGCCAGTAGCAGGGGGCTCTACTATGGCTACACCTTC
CASSRGLYYGYTF